This T cell receptor beta chain was retrieved from a study of T cells in lung cancer brain metastases. Turning to the study itself: Nine tenths of the roughly 20 patients had no interval therapy between resections. Study-wide results and caveats: The analysis could not control for preoperative corticosteroids affecting T cell infiltration in brain metastases. Most clones were lesion-specific, with limited overlap between paired lesions (Morisita around 0.2).

Germline V CDR1 and CDR2: SGDLS, YYNGEE. The junction had 9 bases not matched to a gene; V was cut back by 7 bases and J by 0 bases. CDR3 length equals 16 residues. As for this clone: The antigen is undetermined.

Sequencing used immunoSEQ multiplex PCR; TCRdb keeps in-frame clones, though not all of them. Of about 5,600 clones in the sample, about 80% are singletons; the top ten hold over 5%. This receptor was identified in a man in his forties or fifties with non-small cell lung cancer that had spread to the brain. The rearrangement uses TRBV9 and TRBJ2-5; 10 bases fit TRBD1. The specimen sequenced was tumor tissue from a brain metastasis. CDR3 nucleotides: TGTGCCAGCTCCCTTGGGACAGGGGTGTACCAAGAGACCCAGTACTTC. This translates into CASSLGTGVYQETQYF.